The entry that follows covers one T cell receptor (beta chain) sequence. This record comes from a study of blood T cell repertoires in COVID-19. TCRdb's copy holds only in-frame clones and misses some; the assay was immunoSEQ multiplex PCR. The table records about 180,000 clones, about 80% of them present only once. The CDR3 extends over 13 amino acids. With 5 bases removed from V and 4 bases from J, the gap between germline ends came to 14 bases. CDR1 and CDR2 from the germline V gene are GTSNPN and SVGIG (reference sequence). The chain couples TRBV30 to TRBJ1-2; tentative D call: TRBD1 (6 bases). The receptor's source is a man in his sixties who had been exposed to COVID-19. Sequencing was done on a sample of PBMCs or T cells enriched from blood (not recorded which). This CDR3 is CAWGRDRPYGYTF. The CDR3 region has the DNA TGTGCCTGGGGACGCGACAGGCCCTATGGCTACACCTTC.